This TCR beta chain was obtained from a study of cytomegalovirus exposure and HLA in healthy donors (dated by TCRdb to about 2017). With respect to the entire study: An earlier analysis of 550 to 700 of the donors reported about 250 Gb of sequence data and 117 million unique TCR beta sequences from 150 million to 200 million T cells. Alongside the repertoire data, information on donor age, sex, ethnicity and CMV serostatus was compiled. Class I and class II HLA loci were covered by the typing at four-digit resolution. The study profiled the T cell repertoires of approximately 700 subjects by immunosequencing and related them to cytomegalovirus serostatus. Of the 398 genotyped donors, about 80% fell in the genetic ancestry cluster associated with self-reported Caucasian donors. Along with the approximately 650-subject first cohort, a separate validation cohort of roughly 110 different subjects was used. The study was designed to test whether signatures of past pathogen exposure could be identified by cataloging public T cell receptors. About 5 DR-DQ haplotypes were handled as single units for association and clustering, since linkage in the cohort was strong. An earlier analysis of some 500 of the donors used high-throughput TCR beta sequencing to judge whether each TCR beta V gene segment behaved as functional or pseudogenic. In a later analysis, previously published TCR beta repertoires from 500 to 750 donors were re-analyzed and high-resolution HLA genotyping was added so that TCR occurrence patterns could be studied. Among roughly 370 genotyped donors of the cohort, an average of around 240,000 unique TCR beta nucleotide sequences were sequenced per donor, roughly a sixth of them non-productive. To predict cytomegalovirus infection status, the study combined high-throughput TCR immunosequencing, statistical association of individual TCRs with disease status, and machine learning. Roughly 300 gigabases of sequencing data and approximately 93 million unique TCR sequences were included in an early release covering under 650 HLA-typed donors. All discovery cohort repertoires had been generated on a single sequencing platform. Rather than drawing on any new phenotypic data, the later analysis identified candidate immune exposures from TCR beta sequences and the way those sequences occurred across donors. The number of donors typed differed by locus, with roughly 620-640 for A, B, C, DRB1 and DQB1, roughly 550 for DQA1, approximately 570 for DPA1, and approximately 470 for DPB1. A later genetic analysis used genome-wide SNP genotypes for 398 of the 666 donors, treating that subset as a discovery cohort. The paper as a whole reports these results and caveats: In a later genetic analysis, a missense DCLRE1C variant was associated with V-gene and J-gene trimming of TCR beta chains, and the association was replicated in an independent cohort. In the study, around 160 TCR beta chains were listed as associated with cytomegalovirus. This cohort had only TCR beta chains sequenced, and the lack of alpha or paired-chain data limited which features could be detected. The presence/absence analyses assumed that sequencing depth was roughly uniform across donors, and that assumption may not be true. In an earlier analysis of 450 to 750 of the donors, most TCR beta V segments appeared in productive rearrangements about 87% or about 30% of the time, broadly matching IMGT annotations. Most CMV-associated TCR beta chains appeared to be HLA-restricted in a later analysis, and the HLA associations seemed to be driven largely by CMV exposure. Linkage disequilibrium might explain the correlated functional status among segregating V segments, but an unknown experimental factor could not be ruled out. Three of the identified cytomegalovirus-associated TCR beta chains were confirmed in vitro to be specific for cytomegalovirus antigens. In a later analysis, 15,000 to 20,000 TCR beta sequences were associated with specific HLA alleles at a false discovery rate of 0.05. Because HLA typing was missing for some donors at each locus, association tests included only the typed subset. A further reported finding was that TCR beta sequences accurately predicted the HLA-A and HLA-B alleles for most subjects in the first cohort. The classifier was reported to diagnose cytomegalovirus status with high specificity and sensitivity in both the original and validation cohorts. Several of the top co-occurrence clusters appeared to be linked to parvovirus B19, influenza, CMV and Epstein-Barr virus, according to a later analysis. When HLA alleles, especially DR and DQ, strongly co-occurred, attributing TCR associations to individual alleles was difficult. Most TCR sequences were seen in very few donors, while some public TCRs were found in many individuals. According to a later analysis, TCR association rates differed among HLA loci, with DRB1 alleles showing the most associated TCRs and HLA-C alleles showing the fewest. Compared with the approximately 670-donor mean, donors in an Asian-associated ancestry cluster had fewer N-insertions in productive TCRs, according to a later genetic analysis. Some IMGT-functional V segments, including TRBV6-2 and TRBV6-3, could not be distinguished by the 87-base-pair reads and were therefore excluded. The only immune exposure information available for the cohort was CMV serostatus. The authors suggested that the approach could potentially be extended to other disease states and immunological phenotypes. The sequencing pipeline was judged likely to have produced a cluster of highly shared sequence variants as a technical artifact. The earlier analysis of a few hundred of the donors excluded over 15 rarely observed V segments, including chromosome 9 orphons, because counts were too low. A later analysis found that HLA-associated TCR beta chains were more clonally expanded and had lower generation probabilities than equally common non-associated chains.

In total, just over 650 healthy bone marrow donors made up the cohort. Cohort members were all nominally healthy when sampled, although unrecorded immune exposures were likely present. The donor tested CMV seronegative, placing the donor among the 350 or so seronegative members of the cohort. Each donor provided a peripheral blood sample, and peripheral blood mononuclear cells were used for TCR beta sequencing. Genomic DNA extraction from the blood cell samples was performed with the Qiagen DNeasy Blood Extraction Kit. To note about this clone: Its antigen is unknown. No per-base quality is available; no much larger clone lies one base away.

V sheds 2 bases and J sheds 0 bases, leaving 8 bases between their ends. The cysteine opens and the phenylalanine closes a CDR3 of 14 amino acids. CDR3 DNA is the only sequence kept; it has 42 bases, read in frame from the first base. CDR1 and CDR2, looked up from the germline V gene (reference sequence), are PRHDT and FYEKMQ. The library was obtained by the immunoSEQ multiplex PCR assay. A mixture of 60 forward primers for TCR Vbeta segments and 13 reverse primers for TCR Jbeta segments was used in the multiplex PCR. Amplification of the CDR3 region of rearranged TCR beta genes was performed with a multiplex PCR assay on genomic DNA. Amplified TCR beta libraries were sequenced as 87-base-pair reads on the Illumina HiSeq System. Under the source paper's analysis protocol: In a later analysis, 77 million or so unique TCR beta chains were counted across the 650 to 750 repertoires, and roughly 11 million of these chains were shared by at least two donors. To remove PCR and sequencing errors, raw reads were error-corrected and collapsed into unique sequences using a nearest-neighbor algorithm that merged closely related sequences. Alignment of CDR3 sequences to IMGT reference sequences was used to assign V, D and J gene segments. For a sequence to be retained, a match of at least six nucleotides was required to both a V gene segment and a J gene segment. Rearrangements were classified as productive when the CDR3 lacked stop codons and remained in frame with V and J, and all other rearrangements were classified as non-productive. CDR3 was defined by IMGT convention, running from the second conserved V-encoded cysteine to the conserved J-encoded phenylalanine. The earlier analysis of about 530 of the donors excluded any sequence lacking an unambiguous match to a single V gene segment. In an earlier analysis of 587 of the donors, V segments were called functional above 56.7% productive rearrangements and were called segregating when the between-donor standard deviation exceeded 5%. A statistical classification framework was built for diagnosing cytomegalovirus status from the catalog of TCR beta chain sequences. In a later analysis, V and J genes were assigned by comparing TCR nucleotide sequences against IMGT/GENE-DB human TR gene sequences. A later analysis assigned CDR3 sequences and most-parsimonious VDJ recombination scenarios with the TCRdist pipeline. In a later analysis, each TCR beta chain was defined by its CDR3 amino acid sequence together with its V-gene family, and reads lacking a unique V-gene family were excluded. As a way to deal with suspected cross-contamination and a sequencing artifact, a later analysis dropped more than 500 nucleotide sequences that were highly shared and had low generation probability. A later analysis calculated a clonal expansion index for each public chain from normalized within-repertoire ranks of inferred template counts. A later analysis computed generation probabilities with a VDJ recombination model fitted to out-of-frame rearrangements, and checked the results against IGoR. In a later analysis, hypergeometric tests were used to score TCR-TCR, TCR-HLA and TCR-CMV co-occurrence, with a repertoire-size bias correction applied to TCR pairs. A later analysis estimated false discovery rates by permuting HLA or CMV assignments 20 times. In a later analysis, co-occurring TCRs were grouped using DBSCAN, with TCRdist sequence similarity added in when clustering inside HLA-allele-positive subsets. Repertoires with fewer than 30,000 or more than 120,000 public chains, plus five repertoires with anomalous nucleotide sharing, were excluded from co-occurrence clustering. TCRdb retrieved this table from immuneACCESS and kept in-frame rearrangements only. Not all clones are present; in checked studies, unresolved V genes account for under half, and no reason is known for the remainder. Clonal size and the V and J genes are those of that table, whereas D and trimming came from the DNA. For this sample the table gives 40,000 to 55,000 clones, of which 72% were detected only once. The top ten constitute approximately 10% of the sample.

The sequenced material came from PBMCs. The sequence came from a woman aged 50 to 60 in good health and CMV-seronegative. The chain is encoded by TRBV13 joined to TRBJ2-7, with no confident D gene call. The CDR3 protein sequence reads: CASSLRSTSYEQYF. The base sequence is TGTGCCAGCAGCTTACGGTCCACCTCCTACGAGCAGTACTTC.